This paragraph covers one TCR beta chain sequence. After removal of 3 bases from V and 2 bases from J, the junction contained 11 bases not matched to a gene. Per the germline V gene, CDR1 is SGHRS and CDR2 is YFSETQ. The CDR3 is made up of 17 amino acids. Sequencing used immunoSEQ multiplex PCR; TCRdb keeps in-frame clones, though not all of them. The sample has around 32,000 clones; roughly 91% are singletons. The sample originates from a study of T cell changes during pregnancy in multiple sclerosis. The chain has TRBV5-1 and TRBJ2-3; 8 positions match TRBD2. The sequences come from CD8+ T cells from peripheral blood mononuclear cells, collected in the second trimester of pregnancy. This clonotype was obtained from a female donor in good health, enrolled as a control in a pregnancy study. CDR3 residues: CASSSGGAGASTDTQYF. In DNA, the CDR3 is TGCGCCAGCAGCTCGGGAGGAGCGGGGGCGTCCACAGATACGCAGTATTTT.